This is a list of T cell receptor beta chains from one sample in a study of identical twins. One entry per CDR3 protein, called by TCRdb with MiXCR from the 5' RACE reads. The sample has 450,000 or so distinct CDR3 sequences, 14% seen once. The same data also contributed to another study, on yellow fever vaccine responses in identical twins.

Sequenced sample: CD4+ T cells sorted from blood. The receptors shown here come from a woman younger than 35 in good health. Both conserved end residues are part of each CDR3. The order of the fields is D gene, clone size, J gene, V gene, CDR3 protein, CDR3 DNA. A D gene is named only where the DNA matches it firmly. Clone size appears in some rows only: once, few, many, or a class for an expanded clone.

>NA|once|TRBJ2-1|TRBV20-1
CSARGGPGRISYNEQFF
TGCAGTGCTAGAGGGGGTCCTGGGAGGATTTCCTACAATGAGCAGTTCTTC
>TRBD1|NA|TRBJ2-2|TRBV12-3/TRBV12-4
CASSGQGSKSGELFF
TGTGCCAGCAGTGGACAGGGAAGTAAATCCGGGGAGCTGTTTTTT
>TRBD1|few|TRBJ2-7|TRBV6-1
CASSPRIQGDSLYF
TGTGCCAGCAGTCCCCGAATCCAGGGGGATTCACTGTACTTC
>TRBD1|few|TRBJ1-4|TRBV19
CASRPTGEWSEKLFF
TGTGCCAGTAGGCCGACAGGGGAGTGGAGTGAAAAACTGTTTTTT
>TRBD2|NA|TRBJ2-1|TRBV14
CASSAINGLAGGNNEQFF
TGTGCCAGCAGCGCAATAAATGGGCTAGCGGGGGGAAACAATGAGCAGTTCTTC
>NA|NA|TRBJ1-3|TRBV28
CASNTPAGNTIYF
TGTGCCAGCAACACTCCCGCTGGAAACACCATATATTTT
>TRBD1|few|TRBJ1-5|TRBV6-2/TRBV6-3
CASSYSWTGVGNQPQHF
TGTGCCAGCAGTTACTCGTGGACAGGGGTTGGCAATCAGCCCCAGCATTTT
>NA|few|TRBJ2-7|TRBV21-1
CASSKVRRQSDEQYF
TGTGCCAGCAGCAAAGTACGGCGGCAGAGTGACGAGCAGTACTTC
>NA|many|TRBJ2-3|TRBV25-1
CASSGYTDTQYF
TGTGCCAGCAGTGGATACACTGATACGCAGTATTTT
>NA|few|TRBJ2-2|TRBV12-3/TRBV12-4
CASKTSPSGELFF
TGTGCCAGCAAAACCTCGCCTTCCGGGGAGCTGTTTTTT
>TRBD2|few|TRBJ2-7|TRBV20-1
CSARSSGRIPAGQYF
TGCAGTGCTAGATCCAGCGGGAGGATTCCCGCTGGGCAGTACTTC
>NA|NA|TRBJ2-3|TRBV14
CASSQDLWRTDTQYF
TGTGCCAGCAGCCAAGATCTTTGGCGCACAGATACGCAGTATTTT
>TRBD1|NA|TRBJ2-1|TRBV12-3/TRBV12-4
CASTSTAGGSYNEQFF
TGTGCCAGCACCAGTACAGCAGGGGGCTCTTACAATGAGCAGTTCTTC
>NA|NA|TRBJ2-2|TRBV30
CAWSVPRGYTGELFF
TGTGCCTGGAGTGTACCGAGAGGTTACACCGGGGAGCTGTTTTTT
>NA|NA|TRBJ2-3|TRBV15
CATSRGEQVQMDTQYF
TGTGCCACCAGCAGAGGGGAACAGGTCCAGATGGATACGCAGTATTTT
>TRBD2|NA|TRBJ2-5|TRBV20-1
CSARTSGTPRETQYF
TGCAGTGCTAGAACTAGCGGTACCCCCCGGGAGACCCAGTACTTC
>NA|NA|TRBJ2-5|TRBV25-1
CASGSGALCETQYF
TGTGCCAGCGGCTCCGGGGCCCTCTGCGAGACCCAGTACTTC
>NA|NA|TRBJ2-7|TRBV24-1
CATSEDSSYEQYF
TGTGCCACCAGTGAAGACAGCTCCTACGAGCAGTACTTC
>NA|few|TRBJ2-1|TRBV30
CAWKAELEQFF
TGTGCCTGGAAAGCGGAGCTCGAGCAGTTCTTC
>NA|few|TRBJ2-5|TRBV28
CASRTSAKPSETQYF
TGTGCCAGCCGTACCTCGGCTAAGCCATCAGAGACCCAGTACTTC
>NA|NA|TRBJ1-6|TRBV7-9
CASRSGAENSPLHF
TGTGCCAGCAGGAGTGGGGCAGAAAATTCACCCCTCCACTTT
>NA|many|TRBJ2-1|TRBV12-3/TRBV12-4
CASSLVNEQFF
TGTGCCAGTAGTCTCGTGAATGAGCAGTTCTTC
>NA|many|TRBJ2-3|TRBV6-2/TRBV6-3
CASSYSGSTDTQYF
TGTGCCAGCAGCTATAGCGGTAGCACAGATACGCAGTATTTT
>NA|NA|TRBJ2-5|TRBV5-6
CASSETGLEETQYF
TGTGCCAGCAGCGAGACCGGACTGGAAGAGACCCAGTACTTC
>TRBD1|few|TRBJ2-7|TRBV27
CASGDSNSYEQYF
TGTGCCAGCGGGGACAGCAACTCCTACGAGCAGTACTTC
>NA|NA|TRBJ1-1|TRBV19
CASSLYGGTEAFF
TGTGCCAGTAGTTTGTACGGGGGCACTGAAGCTTTCTTT
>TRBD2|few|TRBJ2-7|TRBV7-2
CASSLAASGGLYEQYF
TGTGCCAGCAGCTTAGCGGCTAGCGGGGGGTTATACGAGCAGTACTTC
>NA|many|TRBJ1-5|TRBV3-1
CASSQDLGVEQPQHF
TGTGCCAGCAGCCAAGATCTAGGGGTTGAGCAGCCCCAGCATTTT
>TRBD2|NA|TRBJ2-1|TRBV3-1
CASSQAAGGYNEQFF
TGTGCCAGCAGCCAAGCAGCGGGGGGATACAATGAGCAGTTCTTC